A selection of T cell receptor beta chains follows, all from one sample in a study of OX40 agonist ivuxolimab in advanced cancers. Libraries were prepared by immunoSEQ multiplex PCR; TCRdb keeps only in-frame clonotypes and omits some of them. The data contain about 150,000 clones, under 95% of them singletons. Sample: CD4+ or CD8+ T cells sorted from blood, taken in a trial of the OX40 agonist ivuxolimab. The receptors derive from an adult with an advanced solid tumor such as melanoma, head and neck, liver or kidney cancer. Both conserved end residues are part of each CDR3. A D gene is named only where the DNA matches it firmly. Size tells how often a clone was seen (once, few, many) or the class of an expanded clone, and some rows leave it out.

size: -
V: TRBV28
J: TRBJ2-1
D: -
CDR3: CASSSPNPSSFF
DNA: TGTGCCAGCAGTTCCCCGAATCCCTCCTCGTTCTTC

size: -
V: TRBV6-4
J: TRBJ1-2
D: -
CDR3: CASSENRDNYGYTF
DNA: TGTGCCAGCAGTGAGAACAGAGACAACTATGGCTACACCTTC

size: -
V: TRBV2
J: TRBJ1-3
D: -
CDR3: CASSERAGGFGNTIYF
DNA: TGTGCCAGCAGTGAAAGGGCAGGCGGCTTTGGAAACACCATATATTTT

size: -
V: TRBV7-8
J: TRBJ1-1
D: TRBD1
CDR3: CASRRQGAIWAFF
DNA: TGTGCCAGCAGGCGACAGGGGGCGATTTGGGCTTTCTTT

size: -
V: TRBV7-2
J: TRBJ2-5
D: -
CDR3: CASSYQGSGETQYF
DNA: TGTGCCAGCAGTTACCAGGGGTCGGGGGAGACCCAGTACTTC

size: -
V: TRBV10-1
J: TRBJ1-1
D: TRBD1
CDR3: CATSTGRTEAFF
DNA: TGCGCCACCTCGACAGGGAGGACTGAAGCTTTCTTT

size: -
V: TRBV7-9
J: TRBJ1-3
D: -
CDR3: CASSSPGLALSGNTIYF
DNA: TGTGCCAGCAGCTCGCCGGGTTTGGCCCTCTCTGGAAACACCATATATTTT

size: -
V: TRBV5-4
J: TRBJ2-5
D: -
CDR3: CASSLMTIPPETQYF
DNA: TGTGCCAGCAGCTTAATGACTATCCCCCCAGAGACCCAGTACTTC

size: -
V: TRBV19
J: TRBJ2-1
D: -
CDR3: CASSMAQSEQFF
DNA: TGTGCCAGTAGTATGGCCCAGTCTGAGCAGTTCTTC

size: -
V: TRBV5-8
J: TRBJ2-6
D: -
CDR3: CASSQPSGANVLTF
DNA: TGTGCCAGCAGTCAGCCCTCTGGGGCCAACGTCCTGACTTTC

size: -
V: TRBV28
J: TRBJ1-5
D: -
CDR3: CASQGGAGQPQHF
DNA: TGTGCCAGCCAAGGAGGGGCGGGCCAGCCCCAGCATTTT

size: -
V: TRBV10-3
J: TRBJ2-2
D: -
CDR3: CAIRVQATGELFF
DNA: TGTGCCATCAGGGTCCAGGCCACCGGGGAGCTGTTTTTT

size: few
V: TRBV5-1
J: TRBJ2-7
D: TRBD2
CDR3: CASSLVSGGANEQYF
DNA: TGCGCCAGCAGCTTGGTATCCGGGGGGGCAAACGAGCAGTACTTC

size: -
V: TRBV5-1
J: TRBJ2-5
D: -
CDR3: CASSPQQGTQYF
DNA: TGCGCCAGCAGCCCACAACAGGGGACCCAGTACTTC

size: -
V: TRBV9
J: TRBJ1-1
D: -
CDR3: CASSGAGHTEAFF
DNA: TGTGCCAGCAGCGGAGCGGGACACACTGAAGCTTTCTTT

size: -
V: TRBV6-4
J: TRBJ2-2
D: TRBD1
CDR3: CASSEQGSNTGELFF
DNA: TGTGCCAGCAGTGAACAGGGGTCGAACACCGGGGAGCTGTTTTTT

size: once
V: TRBV5-1
J: TRBJ1-4
D: TRBD1
CDR3: CASSLSGTGNEKLFF
DNA: TGCGCCAGCAGTTTATCCGGGACAGGGAATGAAAAACTGTTTTTT

size: -
V: TRBV7-2
J: TRBJ1-2
D: TRBD1
CDR3: CASSPRTGGNYGYTF
DNA: TGTGCCAGCAGCCCAAGGACAGGTGGGAACTATGGCTACACCTTC

size: -
V: TRBV14
J: TRBJ2-1
D: TRBD1
CDR3: CASSLSPSITGTGSYNEQFF
DNA: TGTGCCAGCAGCCTGTCCCCCTCTATTACCGGGACAGGCTCCTACAATGAGCAGTTCTTC

size: -
V: TRBV2
J: TRBJ1-2
D: -
CDR3: CASSHRERYGYTF
DNA: TGTGCCAGCAGCCACAGGGAAAGGTATGGCTACACCTTC

size: -
V: TRBV7-8
J: TRBJ1-2
D: -
CDR3: CASSPRTGTNGYTF
DNA: TGTGCCAGCAGCCCTAGGACGGGAACGAACGGCTACACCTTC

size: -
V: TRBV11-3
J: TRBJ1-3
D: -
CDR3: CASSLGHSGNTIYF
DNA: TGTGCCAGCAGCTTAGGGCACTCTGGAAACACCATATATTTT

size: -
V: TRBV28
J: TRBJ1-1
D: -
CDR3: CASGTGYPTEAFF
DNA: TGTGCCAGCGGAACAGGGTACCCGACTGAAGCTTTCTTT

size: -
V: TRBV7-9
J: TRBJ2-2
D: TRBD2
CDR3: CASSRPGTSGGNTGELFF
DNA: TGTGCCAGCAGCCGACCCGGGACTAGCGGGGGAAACACCGGGGAGCTGTTTTTT

size: -
V: TRBV6-5
J: TRBJ1-2
D: TRBD1
CDR3: CASSLQGDGYTF
DNA: TGTGCCAGCAGTTTACAGGGGGACGGCTACACCTTC

size: -
V: TRBV11-2
J: TRBJ1-2
D: TRBD1
CDR3: CASSFTGGVGYTF
DNA: TGTGCCAGCAGCTTCACAGGGGGGGTTGGCTACACCTTC

size: -
V: TRBV19
J: TRBJ1-2
D: -
CDR3: CASSRDKRGGYTF
DNA: TGTGCCAGTAGTAGGGACAAAAGGGGCGGCTACACCTTC

size: once
V: TRBV5-8
J: TRBJ2-2
D: -
CDR3: CASSRLLWVVSTGELFF
DNA: TGTGCCAGCAGCCGACTGCTCTGGGTGGTTAGCACCGGGGAGCTGTTTTTT

size: -
V: TRBV18
J: TRBJ1-1
D: -
CDR3: CATFQGPNTEAFF
DNA: TGTGCCACTTTCCAGGGCCCCAACACTGAAGCTTTCTTT

size: -
V: TRBV7-2
J: TRBJ2-3
D: TRBD2
CDR3: CASSSLAGSTDTQYF
DNA: TGTGCCAGCAGCTCGTTAGCGGGGAGCACAGATACGCAGTATTTT

size: -
V: TRBV6-4
J: TRBJ2-5
D: TRBD1
CDR3: CASSDRPGPQGSETQYF
DNA: TGTGCCAGCAGTGATAGGCCGGGACCACAGGGGTCGGAGACCCAGTACTTC

size: -
V: TRBV5-1
J: TRBJ2-7
D: TRBD1
CDR3: CASSAGTGWVHEQYF
DNA: TGCGCCAGCAGCGCCGGGACAGGGTGGGTCCACGAGCAGTACTTC

size: -
V: TRBV11-3
J: TRBJ2-3
D: TRBD1
CDR3: CASSPSPGTGTQYF
DNA: TGTGCCAGCAGCCCTTCCCCAGGGACAGGGACGCAGTATTTT

size: -
V: TRBV10-3
J: TRBJ2-7
D: -
CDR3: CAISDLGAGYEQYF
DNA: TGTGCCATCAGTGATTTGGGGGCTGGCTACGAGCAGTACTTC

size: -
V: TRBV20-1
J: TRBJ1-1
D: TRBD1
CDR3: CSASGTGHFF
DNA: TGCAGTGCCTCCGGGACAGGCCATTTCTTT

size: -
V: TRBV4-3
J: TRBJ2-3
D: -
CDR3: CASSQAVVAGDTTDTQYF
DNA: TGCGCCAGCAGCCAAGCCGTGGTCGCGGGGGACACCACAGATACGCAGTATTTT

size: -
V: TRBV28
J: TRBJ2-2
D: TRBD2
CDR3: CATNSGRITGELFF
DNA: TGTGCCACCAATAGCGGGAGGATCACCGGGGAGCTGTTTTTT

size: -
V: TRBV7-6
J: TRBJ1-5
D: -
CDR3: CASSLDLGPNQPQHF
DNA: TGTGCCAGCAGCTTAGACTTGGGCCCTAATCAGCCCCAGCATTTT

size: -
V: TRBV19
J: TRBJ1-2
D: TRBD1
CDR3: CASSPQGAGYGYTF
DNA: TGTGCCAGTTCCCCTCAGGGGGCAGGCTATGGCTACACCTTC

size: -
V: TRBV29-1
J: TRBJ2-2
D: TRBD2
CDR3: CSVGGKGLAGNTGELFF
DNA: TGCAGCGTGGGGGGAAAGGGACTAGCGGGAAACACCGGGGAGCTGTTTTTT

size: -
V: TRBV10-1
J: TRBJ2-3
D: -
CDR3: CASSVGKAANTDTQYF
DNA: TGCGCCAGCAGTGTGGGGAAGGCAGCCAACACAGATACGCAGTATTTT